This T cell receptor (beta chain) was retrieved from a study of T cells in tuberculosis. Study-wide context: This South African cohort compared adolescents with or without latent tuberculosis against adults with active tuberculosis.

Trimming removed 3 bases from V and 4 bases from J; junction bases left unmatched: 6. The CDR3 is 16 residues long. The germline CDR1 and CDR2 sequences are MNHNY and SVGAGI (reference sequence). Study-level points and caveats: Selection depended on which cryopreserved specimens were available. Active tuberculosis alpha repertoires lay closer to GMM-specific TCRs than controls'.

For this clone: Its antigen is not known.

TCRdb's copy holds only in-frame clones and misses some; the assay was immunoSEQ multiplex PCR. The sample has tens of thousands of clones, around 96% seen once; the top ten hold approximately 7.6%. The sequence derives from a donor aged 5 to 30 with latent tuberculosis or without tuberculosis infection. Sequenced sample: PBMCs. The V call is TRBV6-6, the J call TRBJ1-4; 9 bases agree with TRBD1. The CDR3: CASSYRRDRDNEKLFF. The DNA for the CDR3 is TGTGCCAGCAGTTATCGTCGGGACAGGGATAATGAAAAACTGTTTTTT.